Listed here are 2 T cell receptor beta chains from one sample, sequenced in a study of shared clonotypes between healthy human individuals. Profiled with immunoSEQ multiplex PCR; TCRdb holds only in-frame clones, not every one. The sample carries 1 million to 1.3 million clones, 70% to 80% recorded once. The sample was memory CD4+ T cells from PBMCs. Specified subset: CD45RA-negative fraction. The receptors derive from a man between 18 and 35 years old in good health. Some clones in this sample may be carry-over from other donors' samples.

As concerns this clone: This sequence may be a read error, since a much larger clone differs from it by one base. Other DNA sequences in the same sample also yield this CDR3. The chain links TRBV2 to TRBJ1-5; TRBD1 is a possible D gene (6 bases). Germline lookup yields CDR1 SNHLY and CDR2 FYNNEI. V lost 4 bases, J lost 1 base, and 8 bases lay in between. This CDR3 is 14 amino acids long. The DNA for the CDR3 is TGTGCCAGCAGTGGGACAGCAAGCAATCAGCCCCAGCATTTT. It codes for CASSGTASNQPQHF. The complete variable domain, with remaining parts taken from reference TRBV2 and TRBJ1-5, reads EPEVTQTPSHQVTQMGQEVILRCVPISNHLYFYWYRQILGQKVEFLVSFYNNEISEKSEIFDDQFSVERPDGSNFTLKIRSTKLEDSAMYFCASSGTASNQPQHFGDGTRLSIL.

The chain combines TRBV15 with TRBJ2-3, with D uncertain. This CDR3 is 13 amino acids long. The germline V gene encodes CDR1 LNHNV and CDR2 YYDKDF (reference sequence). Trimming removed 0 bases from V and 13 bases from J, with 14 bases in between. For the CDR3, the DNA is TGTGCCACCAGCAGAGATCATCTGATGCTGGAGTATTTT. The encoded protein is CATSRDHLMLEYF.